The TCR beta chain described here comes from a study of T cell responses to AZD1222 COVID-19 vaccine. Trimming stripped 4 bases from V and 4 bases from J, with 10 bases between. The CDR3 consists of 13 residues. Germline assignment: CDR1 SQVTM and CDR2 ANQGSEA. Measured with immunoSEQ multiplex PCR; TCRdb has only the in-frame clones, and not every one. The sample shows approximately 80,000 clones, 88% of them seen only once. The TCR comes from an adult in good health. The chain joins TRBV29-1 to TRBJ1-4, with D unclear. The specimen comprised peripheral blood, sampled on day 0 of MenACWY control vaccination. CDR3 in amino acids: CSVGGGGNEKLFF. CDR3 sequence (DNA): TGCAGCGTTGGGGGTGGAGGTAATGAAAAACTGTTTTTT.